These 18 T cell receptor beta chains originate from one sample sequenced in a study of PD-1 blockade in classical Hodgkin lymphoma (TCRdb year 2020). The library was built by means of the immunoSEQ multiplex PCR assay. In its TCRdb copy, this immuneACCESS table keeps in-frame sequences only and misses some clones. Where compared with another copy, unresolved V genes explain less than half of these, and the others have no known cause. This sample is represented by 34,000 or so clones; 81% of them were singletons. Approximately 18% of the sample lies in the top ten. The intended sense of this specimen's time point label: cycle 4 day 1 (C4D1), after more than 5 weeks of nivolumab. Every trial patient had relapsed after autologous stem cell transplantation, and cohorts A, B and C differed in prior brentuximab vedotin exposure. The source material was peripheral blood mononuclear cells (PBMCs), sampled before the fourth cycle of nivolumab. These receptors originate from a human donor with classical Hodgkin lymphoma.

The chain links TRBV2 to TRBJ1-5; TRBD1 might be the D (5 bases). V shed 6 bases and J shed 2 bases, with 8 bases lying between them. The CDR3 totals 13 residues. The germline V gene encodes CDR1 SNHLY and CDR2 FYNNEI. CDR3 DNA: TGTGCCAGCAGAGGACAAGGCAATCAGCCCCAGCATTTT. This encodes CASRGQGNQPQHF.

The chain recombines TRBV28 with TRBJ1-1, with D perhaps TRBD1 (5 bases). The CDR3 runs 13 residues. Germline V gives CDR1 MDHEN, CDR2 SYDVKM. V lost 1 base, J lost 6 bases, and 9 bases lay in between. Here the CDR3 DNA reads TGTGCCAGCAGTTTATTCAGGGTCGCTGAAGCTTTCTTT. Its translation: CASSLFRVAEAFF. Full variable domain (remainder filled in from reference TRBV28 and TRBJ1-1): DVKVTQSSRYLVKRTGEKVFLECVQDMDHENMFWYRQDPGLGLRLIYFSYDVKMKEKGDIPEGYSVSREKKERFSLILESASTNQTSMYLCASSLFRVAEAFFGQGTRLTVV.

V usage is TRBV30 and J usage is TRBJ2-3; weak D call: TRBD1 (6 bases). V gave up 2 bases and J gave up 2 bases, with 11 bases separating them. The CDR3 is made up of 14 amino acids. In germline, CDR1 is GTSNPN, CDR2 SVGIG (reference sequence). The CDR3 here is CAWSFGQSTDTQYF. For the CDR3, the DNA is TGTGCCTGGAGTTTCGGACAGTCCACAGATACGCAGTATTTT.

The J gene is TRBJ2-2, the V gene TRBV4-2; D is unclear. The CDR3 totals 16 residues. V dropped 1 base and J dropped 6 bases, with 15 bases sitting between them. Germline-derived CDR1 and CDR2 are LGHNA and YNFKEQ. The CDR3 DNA follows: TGTGCCAGCAGCCAAGCCGGGTCCTCCGTGGCCGGGGAGCTGTTTTTT. As protein: CASSQAGSSVAGELFF.

The chain combines TRBV10-3 with TRBJ2-4; 7 positions agree with TRBD1. The length of the CDR3 is 15 residues. CDR1 is ENHRY and CDR2 is SYGVKD in the germline V gene. J was trimmed by 0 bases and V by 4 bases; bases with no gene match: 3. Written as DNA, the CDR3 is TGTGCCATCAGTGCTTCAGGGGGAGCCAAAAACATTCAGTACTTC. Its translation is CAISASGGAKNIQYF.

The chain recombines TRBV19 with TRBJ2-7, with TRBD2 matching 13 bases. V lost 3 bases, J lost 5 bases, and 4 bases stayed unmatched. This CDR3 is 15 amino acids long. The germline CDR1 and CDR2 sequences are LNHDA and SQIVND (reference sequence). The CDR3 is CASSIRTSGSDEQYF. The CDR3, as DNA: TGTGCCAGTAGTATTCGGACTAGCGGGAGCGACGAGCAGTACTTC.

This chain joins TRBV25-1 and TRBJ1-4, with unresolved D. CDR1 is MGHDK, CDR2 SYGVNS, per germline. The length of the CDR3 is 14 residues. V lost 5 bases and J 6 bases, leaving 13 bases between the germline ends. The CDR3 nucleotides are TGTGCCAGCAGTATCCTCGCGAGTGATGAAAAACTGTTTTTT. The encoded protein is CASSILASDEKLFF.

This clone was counted only a few times. This chain connects TRBV10-3 to TRBJ1-2; D remains unclear. V lost 0 bases and J 6 bases, leaving 5 bases between the germline ends. The CDR3 runs 12 residues. Germline V gives CDR1 ENHRY, CDR2 SYGVKD. The CDR3 DNA sequence: TGTGCCATCAGTGAGTCTGAGGATGGCTACACCTTC. Protein: CAISESEDGYTF.

V and J are TRBV10-3 and TRBJ1-6; 10 bases are shared with TRBD1. The ends lost 6 bases at V and 9 bases at J; junction bases unmatched: 5. There are 14 residues in the CDR3. Germline values: CDR1 ENHRY, CDR2 SYGVKD. The CDR3 bases are TGTGCCATCAGCGGGACAGGGGCTAGTTCACCCCTCCACTTT. Its translation is CAISGTGASSPLHF.

On this clone: This same CDR3 is encoded by further DNA sequences in the sample. The chain combines TRBV28 with TRBJ2-7; a weak D match, TRBD1 (6 bases). The CDR3 runs 12 residues. The germline gives CDR1 MDHEN, CDR2 SYDVKM. Trimming pared 6 bases from V and 6 bases from J, leaving 12 bases between. CDR3 region: CASSLFRGEQYF. CDR3 DNA sequence: TGTGCCAGCAGCCTCTTCAGGGGCGAGCAGTACTTC.

The chain recombines TRBV9 with TRBJ2-4, with 7 bases aligning to TRBD2. The CDR3 is made up of 16 amino acids. The germline gives CDR1 SGDLS, CDR2 YYNGEE. V lost 3 bases to trimming and J lost 2 bases; unmatched junction nucleotides: 8. CDR3 in amino acids: CASSAGHGGTKNIQYF. CDR3 nucleotide sequence: TGTGCCAGCAGCGCCGGTCACGGGGGGACCAAAAACATTCAGTACTTC.

This chain uses TRBV7-8 with TRBJ2-7; D gene uncertain. The CDR3 is 15 residues long. CDR1 is SGHVS, CDR2 FQNEAQ, per germline. Trimming left V 5 bases short and J 5 bases short, with 19 bases between. The CDR3 coding sequence is TGTGCCAGCAGCAAGCCGGGCCCGACGGGTAACGAGCAGTACGTC. This codes for CASSKPGPTGNEQYV.

This sequence joins TRBV5-4 and TRBJ1-2, with a possible D match to TRBD1 (6 bases). Between the trimmed V and J ends, which lost 0 bases and 5 bases, there was a span of 17 bases. The CDR3 contains 16 residues. Germline CDR1 is SGHNT and CDR2 is YYREEE (reference sequence). CDR3 DNA: TGTGCCAGCAGCTTGGGTGGGGGCAGTACAAGTTATGGCTACACCTTC. This sequence encodes CASSLGGGSTSYGYTF.

The chain joins TRBV15 to TRBJ2-2; D might be TRBD2 (7 bases). CDR1 LNHNV and CDR2 YYDKDF come from the germline V gene (reference sequence). The CDR3 is 18 residues long. V was clipped by 5 bases and J by 1 base, with 20 bases between them. CDR3: CATSRGGGLRQNTGELFF. As DNA, the CDR3 is TGTGCCACCAGCCGGGGCGGGGGCTTGCGGCAGAACACCGGGGAGCTGTTTTTT.

The rearrangement links TRBV4-3 to TRBJ1-1; D is undetermined. CDR3 length equals 14 residues. V lost 0 bases and J lost 0, with 5 bases in between. Germline V CDR1 and CDR2: LGHNA, YSLEER. DNA for the CDR3: TGCGCCAGCAGCCAAGATCGGGTGAACACTGAAGCTTTCTTT. Its translation: CASSQDRVNTEAFF.

V and J are TRBV21-1 and TRBJ2-7; the table calls TRBD2, which could not be checked here. TRBV21-1 is reported as a pseudogene. The CDR3 length is 18 residues. The CDR3 here is CASSKPPPLCHGESEQYV. CDR3 DNA: TGTGCCAGCAGCAAACCCCCTCCGTTATGCCACGGGGAATCCGAGCAGTACGTC.

This clone has only one observation. The chain has TRBV7-2 and TRBJ1-4; no reliable D call. The V end was cut by 2 bases, the J end by 0 bases, with 16 bases between. From germline, CDR1 is SGHTA and CDR2 FQGNSA. The CDR3 contains 18 residues. The CDR3 DNA is TGTGCCAGCAGCTTAAGAGGGAGGAGTAGGTCAACTAATGAAAAACTGTTTTTT. This codes for CASSLRGRSRSTNEKLFF. The full variable domain, completed using reference TRBV7-2 and TRBJ1-4, is GAGVSQSPSNKVTEKGKDVELRCDPISGHTALYWYRQSLGQGLEFLIYFQGNSAPDKSGLPSDRFSAERTGGSVSTLTIQRTQQEDSAVYLCASSLRGRSRSTNEKLFFGSGTQLSVL.

CDR3 DNA sequence: TGTGCCAGCAGCTTGGATCGAAATTCACCCCTCCACTTT. This gives the protein CASSLDRNSPLHF. The chain is built from TRBV7-9 and TRBJ1-6, with D uncertain. There are 13 residues in the CDR3. Between the trimmed V and J ends, which lost 3 bases and 7 bases, there was a span of 7 bases. Germline CDR1 is SEHNR and CDR2 is FQNEAQ (reference sequence).